This TCR beta chain was found in a study of technical replicates of blood from a handful of donors. The repertoire was sequenced with immunoSEQ multiplex PCR; TCRdb's copy has only in-frame clones and lacks some. The repertoire holds about 59,000 clones, with approximately 92% as singletons. The length of the CDR3 is 14 residues. Germline CDR1 is MNHEY and CDR2 is SVGAGI. The trim removed 9 bases at V and 6 bases at J, leaving 9 bases unmatched. This receptor was identified in a human donor in good health. Some clones in this sample may be carry-over from other donors' samples. The gene calls are TRBV6-5 and TRBJ2-2; TRBD1 matches 8 bases. Input material: PBMCs. CDR3 region: CASKPRGLSGELFF. CDR3 sequence (DNA): TGTGCCAGTAAACCCAGGGGGCTGTCCGGGGAGCTGTTTTTT.